The 14 T cell receptor beta chains below come from one sample, sequenced in a study of shared clonotypes between healthy human individuals. The table came from immunoSEQ multiplex PCR; TCRdb's copy has only in-frame clones and leaves some out. The sample shows about 500,000 clones, 70% to 80% of them seen only once. Sample: PBMCs. These receptors were taken from a woman aged 35 to 49 in good health. Some clones in this sample may be carry-over from other donors' samples.

As for this clone: Other DNA variants within this sample encode the same CDR3. The rearrangement links TRBV2 to TRBJ2-2, with 11 bases matching TRBD2. In germline, CDR1 is SNHLY, CDR2 FYNNEI. With V trimmed by 3 bases and J by 5 bases, 2 bases remained unmatched. The CDR3 contains 15 residues. The CDR3, as DNA: TGTGCCAGCAGTGATAGACTAGCGGGAACCGGGGAGCTGTTTTTT. Its translation is CASSDRLAGTGELFF.

The chain carries TRBV4-3 and TRBJ2-7; either TRBD1 or TRBD2 may supply D (5 bases each). The germline V gene has CDR1 LGHNA and CDR2 YSLEER. The V end lost 1 base, the J end lost 2 bases, and 12 bases lay between the germline ends. CDR3 length: 15 amino acids. CDR3 sequence: CASSQAQGETYEQYF. The DNA for the CDR3 is TGCGCCAGCAGCCAAGCCCAGGGAGAGACCTACGAGCAGTACTTC.

The chain recombines TRBV29-1 with TRBJ2-5; 8 bases align to TRBD2. The trim removed 7 bases at V and 4 bases at J, leaving 11 bases unmatched. The CDR3 extends over 14 amino acids. Per the germline V gene, CDR1 is SQVTM and CDR2 is ANQGSEA. The CDR3 region is CSAAPSGSLETQYF. The DNA for the CDR3 is TGCAGCGCCGCCCCGAGCGGGAGCCTAGAGACCCAGTACTTC.

This clone came up once. The chain carries TRBV6-5 and TRBJ2-5; possible D gene TRBD1, 6 bases. CDR1 and CDR2 from the germline V gene are MNHEY and SVGAGI. V was shortened by 5 bases and J by 0 bases, with 10 bases between the two germline ends. CDR3 length: 14 amino acids. Here the CDR3 reads CASSTRDNQETQYF. The DNA of the CDR3 is TGTGCCAGCAGTACGAGGGACAACCAAGAGACCCAGTACTTC.

This rearrangement joins TRBV5-1 to TRBJ2-1; 13 bases fit TRBD2. The length of the CDR3 is 17 residues. Germline trimming cut 4 bases from V and 2 bases from J; bases unmatched to any gene: 6. In germline, CDR1 is SGHRS, CDR2 YFSETQ. The CDR3 nucleotides read TGCGCCAGCAGCACCGGACTAGCGGGAGTGGCCTACAATGAGCAGTTCTTC. Its translation is CASSTGLAGVAYNEQFF.

The chain couples TRBV7-9 to TRBJ1-4; 7 nucleotides match TRBD1. This CDR3 is 15 amino acids long. The trim removed 1 base at V and 7 bases at J, leaving 6 bases unmatched. Germline V lookup: CDR1 SEHNR, CDR2 FQNEAQ (reference sequence). The CDR3 sequence: CASSLGQGGGEKLFF. In nucleotides, the CDR3 is TGTGCCAGCAGCTTAGGACAGGGTGGGGGTGAAAAACTGTTTTTT.

This chain links TRBV19 with TRBJ1-2, with a tentative D call TRBD1 (6 bases). The CDR3 loop spans 12 amino acids. Trimming stripped 5 bases from V and 5 bases from J, with 9 bases between. Germline V gene lookup returns CDR1 LNHDA and CDR2 SQIVND (reference sequence). Here the CDR3 DNA reads TGTGCCAGTAGTCGGCAGGGGTATGGCTACACCTTC. It translates to CASSRQGYGYTF. The full variable domain, completed using reference TRBV19 and TRBJ1-2, is DGGITQSPKYLFRKEGQNVTLSCEQNLNHDAMYWYRQDPGQGLRLIYYSQIVNDFQKGDIAEGYSVSREKKESFPLTVTSAQKNPTAFYLCASSRQGYGYTFGSGTRLTVV.

This clone was seen only once. With only one base between it and a far larger clone, this is likely a read error. The chain couples TRBV7-9 to TRBJ2-7, with a weak D call TRBD1 (6 bases). Looked up from germline, CDR1 is SEHNR and CDR2 is FQNEAQ (reference sequence). This CDR3 has 14 residues. As DNA, the CDR3 is TGTGCCAGCGGGAAAGGGGACATAGCCTACGAGCGGTACTTC. Protein: CASGKGDIAYERYF. Full variable domain (missing parts from reference TRBV7-9 and TRBJ2-7): DTGVSQNPRHKITKRGQNVTFRCDPISEHNRLYWYRQTLGQGPEFLTYFQNEAQLEKSRLLSDRFSAERPKGSFSTLEIQRTEQGDSAMYLCASGKGDIAYERYFGPGTRLTVT.

V gene TRBV6-6 combines with J gene TRBJ2-5; no definite D call. CDR3 size: 13 residues. Germline V gene lookup returns CDR1 MNHNY and CDR2 SVGAGI (reference sequence). V was clipped by 2 bases and J by 2 bases, with 6 bases between them. Here the CDR3 reads CASSYRAQETQYF. The CDR3 DNA follows: TGTGCCAGCAGTTACAGGGCACAAGAGACCCAGTACTTC.

The V gene is TRBV25-1, the J gene TRBJ2-5; 8 bases map to TRBD1. Germline lookup yields CDR1 MGHDK and CDR2 SYGVNS. The CDR3 runs to 17 residues. Germline trimming cut 0 bases from V and 5 bases from J; bases unmatched to any gene: 11. CDR3 residues: CASSEYFGPGGRETQYF. For the CDR3, the DNA is TGTGCCAGCAGTGAATATTTTGGGCCAGGGGGCAGGGAGACCCAGTACTTC.

The rearrangement links TRBV28 to TRBJ2-7; no definite D call. The CDR3 contains 12 residues. Germline V gene data show CDR1 as MDHEN and CDR2 as SYDVKM. With 6 bases removed from V and 3 bases from J, the gap between germline ends came to 9 bases. The CDR3 region has the DNA TGTGCCAGCAGCAAAGGGCTCTACGAGCAGTACTTC. Amino acids: CASSKGLYEQYF.

This clone was recorded only once. The rearrangement links TRBV2 to TRBJ2-3, with TRBD2 identical over 11 bases. The CDR3 runs to 16 residues. Germline loops: CDR1 SNHLY, CDR2 FYNNEI. V dropped 2 bases and J dropped 0; count of bases not matched to a gene: 1. The CDR3 loop reads CASSEWTSGSTDTQYF. As DNA, the CDR3 is TGTGCCAGCAGTGAATGGACTAGCGGGAGCACAGATACGCAGTATTTT.

The genes are TRBV19 and TRBJ2-1; no clear D. This CDR3 is built from 13 residues. Germline assignment: CDR1 LNHDA and CDR2 SQIVND (reference sequence). V lost 6 bases, J lost 6 bases, and 12 bases lay in between. The chain's CDR3 is CASRALRANEQFF. CDR3 DNA: TGTGCCAGTAGAGCCCTAAGGGCCAATGAGCAGTTCTTC.

V usage is TRBV7-6 and J usage is TRBJ2-1; 13 bases line up with TRBD2. The germline V gene has CDR1 SGHVS and CDR2 FNYEAQ. Losses at the gene ends were 5 bases for V and 4 bases for J; bases not matched to a gene: 2. The CDR3 has 15 amino acids. The CDR3 sequence is CASSPGLAGYNEQFF. The CDR3 DNA sequence: TGTGCCAGCAGCCCGGGACTAGCGGGATACAATGAGCAGTTCTTC.